This T cell receptor beta chain comes out of a study of tumor-infiltrating lymphocytes in primary liver carcinoma. Study overall: Ranging in age from 30 to 69 years, the patients were men and women.

About this clonotype itself: Its antigen is not known. The CDR3 does not close with the conserved phenylalanine or tryptophan, likely indicating a read error.

Study conclusions and caveats: Tumors significantly exceeded blood in top-250-clone fraction (p = 0.039). Samples were bulk unsorted, so CD4+ and CD8+ repertoires were not compared.

In addition to blood RNA drawn from unsorted whole blood, germline DNA was extracted. Patients carried chronic HBV infection without prior treatment. This CDR3 contains 13 residues. Production of TCR beta cDNA used around 500 ng total RNA together with a constant-region primer. It was through three nested multiplex PCR rounds of slightly modified ARM-PCR that TCR beta libraries arose. In the first two PCR rounds, TRBV1-TRBV30 forward primers were paired with a C-beta reverse primer, and each round lasted 10 cycles. Via MiXCR, TCRdb re-called the multiplex PCR reads, giving one row per CDR3 protein. This sample carries some 200,000 distinct CDR3 sequences, 65% of them seen once, and the ten largest clones take roughly 7%.

The chain is built from TRBV12-3 or TRBV12-4 and TRBJ2-1; D is uncertain. The sample taken for sequencing was peripheral blood. This TCR derives from a woman aged 60-70 years with primary liver carcinoma and hepatitis B virus infection. The CDR3 coding sequence is TGTGCCAGCAATTTACGGGCTATCGATGAGCAGTTCATC. Translating gives CASNLRAIDEQFI.